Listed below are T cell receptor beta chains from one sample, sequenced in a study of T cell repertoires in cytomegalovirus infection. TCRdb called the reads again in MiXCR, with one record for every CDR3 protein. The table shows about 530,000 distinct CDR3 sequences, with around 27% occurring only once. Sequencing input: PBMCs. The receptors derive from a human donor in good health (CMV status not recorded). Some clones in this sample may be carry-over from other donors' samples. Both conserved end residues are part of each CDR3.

CASSSRTSGRYTDTQYF | TRBJ2-3 | TRBV7-8 | 17
CSANSASSYEQYF | TRBJ2-7 | TRBV20-1 | 13
CAWSVLRGTEAFF | TRBJ1-1 | TRBV30 | 13
CASSSQGDTEAFF | TRBJ1-1 | TRBV7-2 | 13
CASSPAWDSPSYEQYF | TRBJ2-7 | TRBV28 | 16
CASSLDRGISSPLHF | TRBJ1-6 | TRBV5-4 | 15
CASRPPGGISYNEQFF | TRBJ2-1 | TRBV6-5 | 16
CASSLVRGLGYTF | TRBJ1-2 | TRBV27 | 13
CASSPQGFGQETQYF | TRBJ2-5 | TRBV11-2 | 15
CANQRDLSYEQYF | TRBJ2-7 | TRBV10-3 | 13
CASSLAVAETDTQYF | TRBJ2-3 | TRBV11-1 | 15
CASSQRTSPSNQPQHF | TRBJ1-5 | TRBV4-2 | 16
CASSPRTGAVMDTQYF | TRBJ2-3 | TRBV25-1 | 16
CASSFAGTASYEQYF | TRBJ2-7 | TRBV5-6 | 15
CASSWATGIGTYNEQFF | TRBJ2-1 | TRBV5-6 | 17
CASRRTSGLYEQYF | TRBJ2-7 | TRBV27 | 14
CASSLGTGGVTEAFF | TRBJ1-1 | TRBV7-2 | 15
CASTLTGVNEQYF | TRBJ2-7 | TRBV12-3/TRBV12-4 | 13
CASSRQGLAQNF | TRBJ2-7 | TRBV5-6 | 12
CASKGSMGQLGEQYF | TRBJ2-7 | TRBV28 | 15
CASGLRGRPRSYNEQFF | TRBJ2-1 | TRBV28 | 17
CASSFSGSVTGELFF | TRBJ2-2 | TRBV6-6 | 15
CASSEGTVQETQYF | TRBJ2-5 | TRBV2 | 14
CSADPVGGQETQYF | TRBJ2-5 | TRBV20-1 | 14
CASSYPRAEQYF | TRBJ2-7 | TRBV6-2/TRBV6-3 | 12
CASSSDRGGEKLFF | TRBJ1-4 | TRBV7-9 | 14
CASSSRDSPEAFF | TRBJ1-1 | TRBV14 | 13
CASSLDGVAGESYNEQFF | TRBJ2-1 | TRBV11-3 | 18
CSVEGRAGTYEQYF | TRBJ2-7 | TRBV29-1 | 14
CASSLVTRPTDTQYF | TRBJ2-3 | TRBV7-2 | 15
CASSPSGRWNEQFF | TRBJ2-1 | TRBV5-4 | 14
CASMETVLTGELFF | TRBJ2-2 | TRBV7-9 | 14
CASSLNALEAFF | TRBJ1-1 | TRBV28 | 12
CASSSPDRDGRTQYF | TRBJ2-5 | TRBV7-9 | 15
CASSFPGEVGYTF | TRBJ1-2 | TRBV7-9 | 13
CASSQDSGGGGTQYF | TRBJ2-5 | TRBV4-3 | 15
CASSLSGLPYEQYF | TRBJ2-7 | TRBV28 | 14
CASSELGGETQYF | TRBJ2-5 | TRBV2 | 13
CASSQYQPQHF | TRBJ1-5 | TRBV28 | 11
CASSLRDDQPQHF | TRBJ1-5 | TRBV7-9 | 13
CASSGVRGEKLFF | TRBJ1-4 | TRBV6-5 | 13
CASSQDLAGTSGKLFF | TRBJ1-4 | TRBV14 | 16
CASTPRIQPQHF | TRBJ1-5 | TRBV6-6 | 12
CASSYNRQREGRETQYF | TRBJ2-5 | TRBV6-2/TRBV6-3 | 17
CASSGYENTEAFF | TRBJ1-1 | TRBV7-9 | 13
CASREDTRSHNEQFF | TRBJ2-1 | TRBV12-3/TRBV12-4 | 15
CASSPLRLAGGSSTDTQYF | TRBJ2-3 | TRBV7-9 | 19
CATSPFGGELFF | TRBJ2-2 | TRBV15 | 12
CATSPLAGVYNEQFF | TRBJ2-1 | TRBV15 | 15
CASSPAPGNTEAFF | TRBJ1-1 | TRBV7-2 | 14
CASSPAPREKLFF | TRBJ1-4 | TRBV7-9 | 13
CASRVQGVPFF | TRBJ1-1 | TRBV12-3/TRBV12-4 | 11
CASSLRKMNTEAFF | TRBJ1-1 | TRBV7-9 | 14